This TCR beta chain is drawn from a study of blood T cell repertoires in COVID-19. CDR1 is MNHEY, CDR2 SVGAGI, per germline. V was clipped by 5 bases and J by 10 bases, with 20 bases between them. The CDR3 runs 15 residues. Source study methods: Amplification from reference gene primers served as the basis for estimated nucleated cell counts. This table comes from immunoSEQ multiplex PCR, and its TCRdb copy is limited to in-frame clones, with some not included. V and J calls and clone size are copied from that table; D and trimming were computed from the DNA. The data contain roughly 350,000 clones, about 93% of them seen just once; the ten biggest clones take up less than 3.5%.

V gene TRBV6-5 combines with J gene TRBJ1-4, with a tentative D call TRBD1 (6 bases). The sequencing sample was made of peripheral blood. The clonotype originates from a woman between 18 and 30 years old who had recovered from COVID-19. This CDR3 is CASSPRGGAGGKLFF. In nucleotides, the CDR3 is TGTGCCAGCAGTCCCCGGGGGGGGGCTGGGGGAAAACTGTTTTTT.